This T cell receptor (beta chain) came from a study of blood T cell repertoires in COVID-19 (TCRdb year 2020). Regarding the study in general: Samples covering the acute and convalescent phases of COVID-19 were provided by collaborators in the United States, Italy and Spain. The prospective study material was composed of cDNA or gDNA derived from T cells, B-cell-depleted T cells, or PBMCs. Deeply sampled blood TCRbeta repertoires from subjects exposed to, actively infected with, or recovered from COVID-19 were included in the dataset. The repertoires were released in a freely available public database meant as a resource for research on the immune response to SARS-CoV-2. The samples were drawn from two sources: the first 160 participants of the ongoing ImmuneRACE study, and 1,200 or so subjects contributed by 6 global collaborators. Nearly every sample came with metadata listing a de-identified subject ID, COVID-19 status, age in years and sex. Where HLA class I and class II types were available, the types were taken from metadata supplied by the sample provider, not from assay-based typing. On the study overall, not on this receptor specifically: The amount of clinical and demographic metadata varied by source and participant and was provided uncurated.

The immunoSEQ Assay, a bias-controlled multiplex PCR, was used to amplify TCRbeta CDR3 regions from genomic DNA. As for the original processing: The number of nucleated cells in each sample was estimated from the amplification of reference gene primers within the assay. To quantify the absolute abundance of each unique TCRbeta CDR3 rearrangement, sequence reads were collapsed and filtered. For each sample, productive Simpson clonality was calculated by taking the square root of Simpson's diversity index across productive rearrangements. Entries here come from immuneACCESS through TCRdb and include only in-frame sequences with V and J called. Some clones fail to appear in such tables; in the studies checked, an unresolved V gene covers under half of the shortfall, and the cause of the remainder is unknown. V, J and clone size are those of that table, while D and trimming were read from the DNA. Counted in this sample were about 140,000 clones; approximately 86% of them appeared once. The top ten constitute roughly 5% of the sample.

About this clone: No antigen is known for it. There are no base qualities to consult, and no much larger clone falls within one base.

Measured from the cysteine to the phenylalanine, the CDR3 is 16 residues long. The entry retains the CDR3 DNA only, 48 bases that are in frame from base 1. V and J lose 0 bases and 0 bases, and a span of 12 bases separates them. CDR1 and CDR2 are read off the germline V gene (reference sequence) as GTSNPN and SVGIG. Whole blood was collected in K2EDTA tubes by collaborating institutions according to the institutions' own protocols. For TCRbeta analysis, collaborator samples were shipped as frozen whole blood, as isolated PBMCs, or as DNA extracted from either sample type. The receptor comes from a human donor in a cohort sampled during active COVID-19. Here the chain combines TRBV30 and TRBJ1-3, with no confident D gene call. The specimen sequenced was peripheral blood. The nucleotide sequence reads as follows: TGTGCCTGGAGTGTACTCACCTCGAGCTCTGGAAACACCATATATTTT. Its translation reads: CAWSVLTSSSGNTIYF.